A selection of T cell receptor beta chains follows, all from one sample in a study of blood T cell repertoires in COVID-19. Some clones are missing from TCRdb's copy, which holds only in-frame ones; the method was immunoSEQ multiplex PCR. The table lists 150,000 or so clones, around 87% of them singletons. The sequencing sample was made of PBMCs or T cells enriched from blood (not recorded which). The source of these receptors is a woman aged 40 to 50 who had been exposed to COVID-19. Each CDR3 is given with its conserved first and last residue. The D gene is left open where the match is weak. A clone size is listed for some rows: how often the clone was seen (once, few, many), or a class if it is expanded.

V gene: TRBV2; clone size: once; J gene: TRBJ1-5; D gene: TRBD1; CDR3 length: 14; CDR3 DNA: TGTGCCAGCAGTGAGAGGACAGGGGGCCAGCCCCAGCATTTT; CDR3 protein: CASSERTGGQPQHF
V gene: TRBV18; clone size: NA; J gene: TRBJ1-4; D gene: TRBD1; CDR3 length: 14; CDR3 DNA: TGTGCCAGCTCACCTGACAGGGTTAAGGAAAAACTGTTTTTT; CDR3 protein: CASSPDRVKEKLFF
V gene: TRBV6-2/TRBV6-3; clone size: NA; J gene: TRBJ2-5; D gene: NA; CDR3 length: 16; CDR3 DNA: TGTGCCAGCAGTCGAACAGCCCAGGGGTACCAAGAGACCCAGTACTTC; CDR3 protein: CASSRTAQGYQETQYF
V gene: TRBV15; clone size: NA; J gene: TRBJ1-3; D gene: NA; CDR3 length: 16; CDR3 DNA: TGTGCCACCAGCAGAGCTGGGACTGCCTCTGGAAACACCATATATTTT; CDR3 protein: CATSRAGTASGNTIYF
V gene: TRBV21-1; clone size: NA; J gene: TRBJ2-7; D gene: NA; CDR3 length: 13; CDR3 DNA: TGTGCCACGTGGACCCGGGAGTCCTACGAGCAGTACTTC; CDR3 protein: CATWTRESYEQYF
V gene: TRBV11-2; clone size: once; J gene: TRBJ2-7; D gene: TRBD2; CDR3 length: 15; CDR3 DNA: TGTGCCAGCAGCTTAGAACTAGCGGATTCCTACGAGCAGTACTTC; CDR3 protein: CASSLELADSYEQYF
V gene: TRBV5-1; clone size: NA; J gene: TRBJ1-4; D gene: NA; CDR3 length: 18; CDR3 DNA: TGCGCCAGCAGCGTAGGACCCCAGGGGCGGGGGACTAATGAAAAACTGTTTTTT; CDR3 protein: CASSVGPQGRGTNEKLFF
V gene: TRBV24-1; clone size: NA; J gene: TRBJ2-3; D gene: TRBD1; CDR3 length: 15; CDR3 DNA: TGTGCCACCAGTGATTGGGACAGGGCGACAGATACGCAGTATTTT; CDR3 protein: CATSDWDRATDTQYF
V gene: TRBV6-5; clone size: NA; J gene: TRBJ1-4; D gene: NA; CDR3 length: 16; CDR3 DNA: TGTGCCAGCAGTTACAAGGTTCAGGTGTCTAATGAAAAACTGTTTTTT; CDR3 protein: CASSYKVQVSNEKLFF
V gene: TRBV7-2; clone size: NA; J gene: TRBJ1-5; D gene: NA; CDR3 length: 18; CDR3 DNA: TGTGCCAGCAGCTTAACCGGGACACAAGGACATAGCAATCAGCCCCAGCATTTT; CDR3 protein: CASSLTGTQGHSNQPQHF
V gene: TRBV18; clone size: NA; J gene: TRBJ1-6; D gene: NA; CDR3 length: 15; CDR3 DNA: TGTGCCAGCTCACCGCCGGGATCAGATAATTCACCCCTCCACTTT; CDR3 protein: CASSPPGSDNSPLHF
V gene: TRBV12-3/TRBV12-4; clone size: NA; J gene: TRBJ2-1; D gene: TRBD1; CDR3 length: 13; CDR3 DNA: TGTGCCAGCAGTTGGGACAGGGGGAATGAGCAGTTCTTC; CDR3 protein: CASSWDRGNEQFF
V gene: TRBV7-2; clone size: NA; J gene: TRBJ2-7; D gene: TRBD2; CDR3 length: 18; CDR3 DNA: TGTGCCAGCAGCCAAACTAGCGGGAGGTCTTCGGGGAGCAACGAGCAGTACTTC; CDR3 protein: CASSQTSGRSSGSNEQYF
V gene: TRBV12-2; clone size: NA; J gene: TRBJ1-2; D gene: NA; CDR3 length: 16; CDR3 DNA: TGTGCAAGTCGCTTAGCTCGAACCACGAGCTTCTATGGCTACACCTTC; CDR3 protein: CASRLARTTSFYGYTF
V gene: TRBV3-1/TRBV3-2; clone size: NA; J gene: TRBJ2-7; D gene: NA; CDR3 length: 13; CDR3 DNA: TGTGCCAGCAGCCAAGGAAGGGGCTACGAGCAGTACTTC; CDR3 protein: CASSQGRGYEQYF
V gene: TRBV29-1; clone size: NA; J gene: TRBJ2-7; D gene: TRBD2; CDR3 length: 15; CDR3 DNA: TGCAGCGTTGTGGTGACTAGCGGGACTCCCGCCGAGCAGTACTTC; CDR3 protein: CSVVVTSGTPAEQYF
V gene: TRBV12-3/TRBV12-4; clone size: NA; J gene: TRBJ2-1; D gene: NA; CDR3 length: 12; CDR3 DNA: TGTGCCAGCAGTTTAACAGGGTATGAGCAGTTCTTC; CDR3 protein: CASSLTGYEQFF
V gene: TRBV5-1; clone size: once; J gene: TRBJ1-2; D gene: NA; CDR3 length: 15; CDR3 DNA: TGCGCCAGCAGCTTGAGGGCAGGGAAGGGATATGGCTACACCTTC; CDR3 protein: CASSLRAGKGYGYTF
V gene: TRBV27; clone size: NA; J gene: TRBJ1-4; D gene: NA; CDR3 length: 14; CDR3 DNA: TGTGCCAGCAGTTTATCAGGGGGTGATGAAAAACTGTTTTTT; CDR3 protein: CASSLSGGDEKLFF
V gene: TRBV7-2; clone size: NA; J gene: TRBJ2-7; D gene: TRBD1; CDR3 length: 14; CDR3 DNA: TGTGCCAGCAGCGCCCGGGACAGGCGCTACGAGCAGTACTTC; CDR3 protein: CASSARDRRYEQYF
V gene: TRBV5-1; clone size: few; J gene: TRBJ2-2; D gene: TRBD2; CDR3 length: 19; CDR3 DNA: TGCGCCAGCAGCTCCTCTCGGGCTAGCGGGAGCCTGAACACCGGGGAGCTGTTTTTT; CDR3 protein: CASSSSRASGSLNTGELFF
V gene: TRBV5-1; clone size: NA; J gene: TRBJ1-5; D gene: NA; CDR3 length: 13; CDR3 DNA: TGCGCCAGCAGCTTGTCAAGCAATCAGCCCCAGCATTTT; CDR3 protein: CASSLSSNQPQHF
V gene: TRBV2; clone size: NA; J gene: TRBJ2-2; D gene: TRBD1; CDR3 length: 17; CDR3 DNA: TGTGCCAGCAGTGAAGTAGGAAGGGGGCCCTACACCGGGGAGCTGTTTTTT; CDR3 protein: CASSEVGRGPYTGELFF
V gene: TRBV2; clone size: NA; J gene: TRBJ1-5; D gene: TRBD1; CDR3 length: 13; CDR3 DNA: TGTGCCAGCAGGGGACAGGGCAATCAGCCCCAGCATTTT; CDR3 protein: CASRGQGNQPQHF
V gene: TRBV6-5; clone size: few; J gene: TRBJ1-2; D gene: NA; CDR3 length: 16; CDR3 DNA: TGTGCCAGCAGTTACTCGAGTACAGGGAGGGACTATGGCTACACCTTC; CDR3 protein: CASSYSSTGRDYGYTF
V gene: TRBV15; clone size: NA; J gene: TRBJ2-1; D gene: TRBD1; CDR3 length: 14; CDR3 DNA: TGTGCCACCAGCAGAGAGACAGGGATCCGTGAGCAGTTCTTC; CDR3 protein: CATSRETGIREQFF
V gene: TRBV28; clone size: NA; J gene: TRBJ1-4; D gene: TRBD1; CDR3 length: 15; CDR3 DNA: TGTGCCAGCAGGGAGACAGGGCGCCCCAATGAAAAACTGTTTTTT; CDR3 protein: CASRETGRPNEKLFF
V gene: TRBV27; clone size: NA; J gene: TRBJ1-5; D gene: TRBD1; CDR3 length: 18; CDR3 DNA: TGTGCCAGCAGAAACACCGGGACAGGGTCCTATAGCAATCAGCCCCAGCATTTT; CDR3 protein: CASRNTGTGSYSNQPQHF
V gene: TRBV3-1/TRBV3-2; clone size: once; J gene: TRBJ1-2; D gene: NA; CDR3 length: 15; CDR3 DNA: TGTGCCAGCAGCCAAGAAGGTCGTACTACCTATGGCTACACCTTC; CDR3 protein: CASSQEGRTTYGYTF
V gene: TRBV5-1; clone size: NA; J gene: TRBJ1-1; D gene: TRBD1; CDR3 length: 17; CDR3 DNA: TGCGCCAGCAGCCACGCACGACAGGGGATAGAGAACACTGAAGCTTTCTTT; CDR3 protein: CASSHARQGIENTEAFF
V gene: TRBV3-1/TRBV3-2; clone size: NA; J gene: TRBJ2-7; D gene: TRBD1; CDR3 length: 14; CDR3 DNA: TGTGCCAGCAGCCAAGATAACAGGGGGTACGAGCAGTACTTC; CDR3 protein: CASSQDNRGYEQYF
V gene: TRBV10-2; clone size: once; J gene: TRBJ1-5; D gene: NA; CDR3 length: 13; CDR3 DNA: TGCGCCAGCAGTGAGTCGTACAATCAGCCCCAGCATTTT; CDR3 protein: CASSESYNQPQHF
V gene: TRBV3-1/TRBV3-2; clone size: NA; J gene: TRBJ1-6; D gene: NA; CDR3 length: 11; CDR3 DNA: TGTGCCAGCAGCCAAGGTGCGGGACTCCACTTT; CDR3 protein: CASSQGAGLHF
V gene: TRBV11-2; clone size: once; J gene: TRBJ2-1; D gene: TRBD2; CDR3 length: 15; CDR3 DNA: TGTGCCAGCAGCTTGGACCAGGGAGGGCACAATGAGCAGTTCTTC; CDR3 protein: CASSLDQGGHNEQFF
V gene: TRBV7-8; clone size: NA; J gene: TRBJ2-3; D gene: NA; CDR3 length: 14; CDR3 DNA: TGTGCCAGCAGCCCCGGTGGGCGCACAGATACGCAGTATTTT; CDR3 protein: CASSPGGRTDTQYF
V gene: TRBV4-1; clone size: once; J gene: TRBJ2-7; D gene: NA; CDR3 length: 18; CDR3 DNA: TGCGCCAGCAGCCAAGATGTGGGTGGGGTCGGGGGATCGTACGAGCAGTACTTC; CDR3 protein: CASSQDVGGVGGSYEQYF
V gene: TRBV4-3; clone size: NA; J gene: TRBJ2-7; D gene: NA; CDR3 length: 15; CDR3 DNA: TGCGCCAGCAGCCCAAAGTTACCACTAAATTACGAGCAGTACTTC; CDR3 protein: CASSPKLPLNYEQYF